Sequencing of this TCR beta chain was carried out in a study of T cell clonality in common variable immunodeficiency. Study-level results: Common variable immunodeficiency TCR beta sequences reportedly had fewer deletions and N-nucleotide insertions.

A remark on this clone: Its antigen is not known. The CDR3 extends 3 residues past the end of the read, so its final part is completed from the germline J gene.

CDR3 size: 15 residues. Germline values: CDR1 SGHTA, CDR2 FQGNSA. V lost 0 bases and J lost 4; bases outside the gene matches: 3. Both groups were predominantly of Caucasian heritage. Blood came from CVID subjects not ill and not taking immunomodulatory or immunosuppressive medication. Here immunoSEQ multiplex PCR was the method, and the copy in TCRdb shows in-frame clones only, minus some. The sample is made up of some 19,000 clones, none counted only once. The TCR sequence derives from a human donor with common variable immunodeficiency. This sequence joins TRBV7-2 and TRBJ2-7; 10 bases align to TRBD1. Material for sequencing was peripheral blood mononuclear cells. The sequenced CDR3 bases are TGTGCCAGCAGCTTAGCGGGACAGGGGAAATACGAG. Translation gives CASSLAGQGKYE. The CDR3 in its entirety is CASSLAGQGKYEQYF.